These 5 T cell receptor beta chains share one sample of origin, sequenced in a study of blood T cells in healthy people across ages. For the second PCR, which ran for about 6 to 11 cycles, a sample-barcoded 5' primer and a J-beta primer mix were used. MiXCR, applied by TCRdb to the 5' RACE reads, yields one record per CDR3 protein. The sample carries approximately 830,000 distinct CDR3 sequences, approximately 59% recorded once. The sample taken for sequencing was blood. Receptors were obtained from a man between 25 and 39 years old in good health.

The chain carries TRBV9 and TRBJ1-4; 10 bases line up with TRBD1. The CDR3 contains 16 residues. Germline V CDR1 and CDR2: SGDLS, YYNGEE. V was clipped by 4 bases and J by 6 bases; unmatched bases: 9. The CDR3 coding sequence is TGTGCCAGCAGCTCCCAGGGGGACAGGGGTCATGAAAAACTGTTTTTT. This codes for CASSSQGDRGHEKLFF.

There are a few counts of this clonotype. The rearrangement uses TRBV9 and TRBJ2-5; D possibly uses TRBD1 or TRBD2 (5 bases each). Germline CDR1 is SGDLS and CDR2 is YYNGEE. V was clipped by 4 bases and J by 4 bases, with 17 bases between them. The CDR3 extends over 15 amino acids. CDR3 in DNA: TGTGCCAGCAGCAGTGGGGGAACCGGGGTAGAGACCCAGTACTTC. Translation: CASSSGGTGVETQYF.

The chain carries TRBV12-3 or TRBV12-4 and TRBJ2-1; 9 bases agree with TRBD1. With V trimmed by 6 bases and J by 8 bases, 8 bases remained unmatched. CDR3 length: 14 residues. CDR3 DNA sequence: TGTGCCAGCAGAGACAGGGGGAGAGTTGATGAGCAGTTCTTC. It encodes CASRDRGRVDEQFF.

The gene calls are TRBV7-9 and TRBJ1-2; weak D call: TRBD1 (5 bases). Germline values: CDR1 SEHNR, CDR2 FQNEAQ (reference sequence). This CDR3 is 14 amino acids long. With 5 bases removed from V and 4 bases from J, the gap between germline ends came to 14 bases. The DNA of the CDR3 is TGTGCCAGCAGCGCCGCCGGGACGGTCTATGGCTACACCTTC. It yields the protein CASSAAGTVYGYTF.

This clonotype occurred many times. Its ends do not fully match the called genes, so a read error is possible. The chain is built from TRBV6-6 and TRBJ2-7; no reliable D call. The germline CDR1 and CDR2 sequences are MNHNY and SVGAGI (reference sequence). This CDR3 comprises 13 residues. The CDR3 sequence: CASSDSEEYEQYF. CDR3 DNA: TGTGCCAGCAGTGACTCAGAGGAATACGAGCAGTACTTC.